A single sample is the source of the 8 T cell receptor beta chains below, sequenced in a study of T cell responses to AZD1222 COVID-19 vaccine. Only in-frame clones appear in the TCRdb table, and some are missing; sequencing was by immunoSEQ multiplex PCR. The sample has about 99,000 clones, 88% seen once. The sample consisted of peripheral blood, taken on day 0 of AZD1222 vaccination. These receptor sequences come from an adult in good health.

The chain has TRBV20-1 and TRBJ2-1; D is ambiguous. The germline gives CDR1 DFQATT, CDR2 SNEGSKA (reference sequence). V was cut by 2 bases and J by 5 bases, with 4 bases left in between. The length of the CDR3 is 11 residues. This CDR3 reads CSARNDNEQFF. The CDR3 coding sequence is TGCAGTGCTAGAAACGACAATGAGCAGTTCTTC.

The gene calls are TRBV9 and TRBJ2-3; tentatively, D is TRBD1 (6 bases). Germline CDR1 reads SGDLS; CDR2 reads YYNGEE. Trimming took off 4 bases at V and 4 bases at J, with 16 bases between the two ends. This CDR3 comprises 15 residues. This CDR3 is CASSLLRGWSDTQYF. The DNA of the CDR3 is TGTGCCAGCAGCCTTTTAAGGGGGTGGTCAGATACGCAGTATTTT. Drawing the rest from reference TRBV9 and TRBJ2-3, the complete variable domain is DSGVTQTPKHLITATGQRVTLRCSPRSGDLSVYWYQQSLDQGLQFLIQYYNGEERAKGNILERFSAQQFPDLHSELNLSSLELGDSALYFCASSLLRGWSDTQYFGPGTRLTVL.

The chain recombines TRBV4-1 with TRBJ2-7; either TRBD1 or TRBD2 may fit D (5 bases each). This CDR3 region has 17 residues. CDR1 is MGHRA, CDR2 YSYEKL, per germline. Deletions cut 1 base from V and 3 bases from J, with 19 bases between. The CDR3 reads CASSQGRVGTRIYEQYF. CDR3 coding DNA: TGCGCCAGCAGCCAAGGACGGGTAGGGACGCGGATCTACGAGCAGTACTTC.

This sequence joins TRBV5-6 and TRBJ2-2; 9 bases fit TRBD1. Unmatched junction bases numbered 11, after V lost 0 bases and J lost 2 bases. Germline CDR1 is SGHDT and CDR2 is YYEEEE. The CDR3 covers 19 residues. The DNA for the CDR3 is TGTGCCAGCAGCTTGGTAACATATCTGGGACAGGGTAACACCGGGGAGCTGTTTTTT. Translation: CASSLVTYLGQGNTGELFF.

The chain carries TRBV7-6 and TRBJ2-2; a possible D gene is TRBD2 (6 bases). This CDR3 is 16 amino acids long. V dropped 2 bases and J dropped 6 bases, with 16 bases sitting between them. CDR1 is SGHVS and CDR2 is FNYEAQ in the germline V gene. As DNA, the CDR3 is TGTGCCAGCAGCTTAACTGGGGGAGGCCCTGCCGGGGAGCTGTTTTTT. Its translation is CASSLTGGGPAGELFF.

The V gene is TRBV6-2 or TRBV6-3, the J gene TRBJ2-3; D not certain. Germline assignment: CDR1 MNHEY and CDR2 SVGEGT. The CDR3 spans 14 residues. The germline V and J ends were trimmed by 0 bases and 1 base, with 5 bases remaining between them. The CDR3 sequence is CASSYSGGTDTQYF. The CDR3 region has the DNA TGTGCCAGCAGTTACTCGGGCGGCACAGATACGCAGTATTTT.

The chain combines TRBV5-1 with TRBJ2-1; D is uncertain. CDR3 length: 13 residues. Per germline, CDR1 SGHRS and CDR2 YFSETQ. V lost 2 bases, J lost 3 bases, and 6 bases lay in between. The CDR3 bases are TGCGCCAGCAGCTTATCAGGCTACAATGAGCAGTTCTTC. Translated, it gives CASSLSGYNEQFF.

This clone was observed at least ten times. The V call is TRBV2, the J call TRBJ1-1; a weak D match, TRBD1 (6 bases). V was shortened by 4 bases and J by 8 bases, with 11 bases between the two germline ends. Germline V gives CDR1 SNHLY, CDR2 FYNNEI. The CDR3 loop spans 12 amino acids. Written as DNA, the CDR3 is TGTGCCAGCAGTGGTGACAGGCCCGAAGCTTTCTTT. It encodes CASSGDRPEAFF.